The clone carrying this T cell receptor (beta chain) was recorded only once. Antigen specificity is unknown. These data are taken from a study of cytomegalovirus exposure and HLA in healthy donors. General study findings and limits: Productive rates of about 87% or about 30% were seen for most TCR beta V segments in an earlier analysis. The authors assumed roughly uniform sequencing depth across donors for presence/absence analyses.

60 Vbeta and 13 Jbeta primers were used in PCR. Profiling relied on immunoSEQ multiplex PCR, and the TCRdb table lists in-frame clones only, not all of them. The sample consists of under 150,000 clones, roughly four fifths of them appearing once. The length of the CDR3 is 13 residues. Germline assignment: CDR1 SGHNT and CDR2 YYREEE (reference sequence). The J segment lost 11 bases and the V segment lost 0 bases, leaving 6 bases of the junction unmatched. J is TRBJ1-2 and V is TRBV5-4, with TRBD1 matching 8 bases. The TCR originated in a man aged 40-55 years in good health and CMV-seropositive. The material sequenced was PBMCs. The DNA of the CDR3 is TGTGCCAGCAGCTTGGATTGGACAGGGAGGTACACCTTC. It is translated as CASSLDWTGRYTF.